This entry concerns a single T cell receptor (beta chain). Its antigen is unidentified. The data are from a study of PD-1 blockade in classical Hodgkin lymphoma. Whole-study findings and limits: At C4D1, TCR diversity had climbed significantly for CD4+ cells, though not for CD8+ cells. At baseline, newly diagnosed patients reportedly showed less TCR diversity than healthy donors. What caused the repertoire differences, perhaps disease activity or prior therapy, remains undefined.

CDR1 and CDR2 from the germline V gene are SGDLS and YYNGEE. V lost 4 bases and J 5 bases, leaving 12 bases between the germline ends. The CDR3 has 13 residues. Profiled with immunoSEQ multiplex PCR; TCRdb holds only in-frame clones, not every one. The sample lists about 41,000 clones, more than 70% seen once, with approximately 20% in the top ten. Patients all relapsed after autologous stem cell transplantation, and there was variation in brentuximab vedotin exposure. The chain joins TRBV9 to TRBJ2-5; D is possibly TRBD2 (5 bases). Sequencing was performed on peripheral blood mononuclear cells (PBMCs), taken at baseline. This TCR was sampled from a human donor with classical Hodgkin lymphoma. Here the CDR3 DNA reads TGTGCCAGCAGCAGAGCGGCGGGTGAGACCCAGTACTTC. Amino acid sequence: CASSRAAGETQYF.